This T cell receptor (beta chain) originates from a study of cytomegalovirus exposure and HLA in healthy donors. Whole-study context: An early data release held 79 million or so unique TCRs from HLA-typed donors. The study, taken as a whole, reports: According to the study, around 180 TCR beta chains were cytomegalovirus-associated.

PCR employed 60 Vbeta and 13 Jbeta primers. TCRdb keeps only in-frame clones here, not all; method: immunoSEQ multiplex PCR. Across roughly 220,000 clones, the top ten clones capture around 1.1% of the sample. Looked up from germline, CDR1 is LNHNV and CDR2 is YYDKDF (reference sequence). This CDR3 has 14 amino acids. The V segment lost 3 bases and the J segment 2 bases; nucleotides outside the gene matches: 1. As to this clone: The antigen is unknown.

The source of this sequence is a girl aged 2-10 years in good health and CMV-seropositive. The V and J genes are TRBV15 and TRBJ2-7; 10 bases match TRBD1. Sequenced input: PBMCs. CDR3 sequence (DNA): TGTGCCACCAGCAGGGACAGGGGGACCTACGAGCAGTACTTC. Translated: CATSRDRGTYEQYF.